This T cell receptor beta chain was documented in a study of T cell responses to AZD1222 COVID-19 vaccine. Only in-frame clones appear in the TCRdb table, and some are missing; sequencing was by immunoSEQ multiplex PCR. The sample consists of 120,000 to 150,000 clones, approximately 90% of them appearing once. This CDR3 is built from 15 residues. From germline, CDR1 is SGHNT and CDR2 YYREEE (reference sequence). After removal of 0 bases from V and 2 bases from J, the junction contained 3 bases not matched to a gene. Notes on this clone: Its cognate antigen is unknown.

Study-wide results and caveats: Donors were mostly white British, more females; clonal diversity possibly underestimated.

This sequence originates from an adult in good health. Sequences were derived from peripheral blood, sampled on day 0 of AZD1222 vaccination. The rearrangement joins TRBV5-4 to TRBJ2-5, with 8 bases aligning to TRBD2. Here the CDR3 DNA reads TGTGCCAGCAGCTTGGCCCGGGGGGGGCAAGAGACCCAGTACTTC. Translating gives CASSLARGGQETQYF.